Each of the 21 T cell receptor beta chains below was sequenced from the same sample in a study of T-cell reconstitution after alpha-beta-depleted transplantation in children. Preparation of the TCRbeta library was carried out with unique molecular identifiers. TCRdb analysed the PCR reads with MiXCR anew, one entry per CDR3 protein. The sample contains 600,000 to 700,000 distinct CDR3 sequences, approximately 17% of which appear only once. Sequenced material: PBMCs from the stem cell graft donor, taken from the stem cell graft. Receptors originate from a human donor who donated a stem cell graft to a child with acute myeloid leukemia.

The chain combines TRBV28 with TRBJ1-1; tentative D call: TRBD1 (6 bases). Germline CDR1 MDHEN, CDR2 SYDVKM. There are 13 residues in the CDR3. The V end lost 4 bases, the J end lost 6 bases, and 12 bases lay between the germline ends. CDR3 DNA sequence: TGTGCCAGCAGTTCCAGGGGCCGAGCTGAAGCTTTCTTT. This codes for CASSSRGRAEAFF.

This clonotype was picked up a small number of times. The chain is built from TRBV12-3 or TRBV12-4 and TRBJ2-3, with 9 positions matching TRBD1. J lost 4 bases, V lost 8 bases, and 10 bases had no gene match. The CDR3 covers 15 residues. DNA of the CDR3: TGTGCCAGCCTGTCCCGGGACAGGGCGGCAGATACGCAGTATTTT. Translation gives CASLSRDRAADTQYF.

This clonotype occurred many times. The rearrangement uses TRBV29-1 and TRBJ2-7; D gene uncertain. V lost 1 base, J lost 1 base, and 11 bases lay in between. Germline-derived CDR1 and CDR2 are SQVTM and ANQGSEA. The CDR3 covers 14 residues. CDR3 bases: TGCAGCGTTGAAGTCAGCAGGATTTCCTACGAGCAGTACTTC. It encodes CSVEVSRISYEQYF.

This clonotype was counted a few times. The V and J genes are TRBV12-3 or TRBV12-4 and TRBJ2-5; D gene unclear. Deletions cut 5 bases from V and 0 bases from J, with 13 bases between. The CDR3 sequence is 15 residues long. CDR3 in DNA: TGTGCCAGCAGTAACTTTGGTGGGTACCAAGAGACCCAGTACTTC. Amino acid sequence: CASSNFGGYQETQYF.

This clonotype was observed at least ten times. The chain couples TRBV20-1 to TRBJ2-7, with 10 bases identical to TRBD1. After removal of 3 bases from V and 5 bases from J, the junction contained 7 bases not matched to a gene. Germline CDR1 and CDR2: DFQATT and SNEGSKA (reference sequence). The CDR3 has 14 amino acids. For the CDR3, the DNA is TGCAGTGCTAGCCCTGACAGGGGGCGAGACGAGCAGTACGTC. As protein: CSASPDRGRDEQYV.

A remark on this clonotype: Given a much more abundant clone one base away, this may be a read error. The chain uses TRBV27 and TRBJ2-1, with 10 bases that match TRBD2. From germline, CDR1 is MNHEY and CDR2 SMNVEV (reference sequence). The length of the CDR3 is 15 residues. The CDR3 is CASSPSGGAGNDQFF. The CDR3 DNA reads as TGTGCCAGCAGTCCGAGCGGGGGGGCCGGCAATGACCAGTTCTTC.

This sequence joins TRBV20-1 and TRBJ1-5, with D unclear. Germline CDR1 and CDR2: DFQATT and SNEGSKA (reference sequence). Trimming removed 0 bases at V and 1 base at J, with 10 bases between. The CDR3 covers 15 residues. The CDR3 nucleotides read TGCAGTGCTAGAGATATGAGATCCAGCAATCAGCCCCAGCATTTT. It translates to CSARDMRSSNQPQHF.

This clonotype has a count of ten or more. The CDR3 bases are TGTGCCAGCAGCCTCGGACAGGGTTGGACTGCTGGCGGCTACACCTTC. It specifies CASSLGQGWTAGGYTF. This chain uses TRBV7-2 with TRBJ1-2; 8 nucleotides line up with TRBD1. V dropped 5 bases and J dropped 8; count of bases not matched to a gene: 16. Germline CDR1 reads SGHTA; CDR2 reads FQGNSA. This CDR3 is 16 amino acids long.

This clonotype was observed many times. The chain links TRBV20-1 to TRBJ1-5; 7 positions match TRBD1. Germline V gene data show CDR1 as DFQATT and CDR2 as SNEGSKA (reference sequence). The CDR3 sequence is 14 residues long. J lost 2 bases, V lost 6 bases, and 7 bases had no gene match. CDR3 nucleotides: TGCAGTGCGCAGAGGGACAGAGGCAATCAGCCCCAGCATTTT. Protein sequence: CSAQRDRGNQPQHF.

In this sample, this clonotype turned up once. A read error may explain this, as a much larger clone is one base away. The chain combines TRBV20-1 with TRBJ2-5; 13 bases align to TRBD2. Germline V gene lookup returns CDR1 DFQATT and CDR2 SNEGSKA (reference sequence). The CDR3 totals 16 residues. CDR3 protein: CSARTGLAGSLETQNF. The CDR3 DNA is TGCAGTGCTAGAACGGGACTAGCGGGGTCCTTGGAGACCCAGAACTTC.

The rearrangement links TRBV5-6 to TRBJ1-2; D call uncertain. The ends were cut back, 6 bases at V and 4 bases at J, with 16 bases in the middle. Germline V gives CDR1 SGHDT, CDR2 YYEEEE. The CDR3 covers 14 residues. The DNA for the CDR3 is TGTGCCAGCAAGGCCGCTCCCTCCTTCTATGGCTACACCTTC. This codes for CASKAAPSFYGYTF. Complete variable domain (other parts from reference TRBV5-6 and TRBJ1-2): DAGVTQSPTHLIKTRGQQVTLRCSPKSGHDTVSWYQQALGQGPQFIFQYYEEEERQRGNFPDRFSGHQFPNYSSELNVNALLLGDSALYLCASKAAPSFYGYTFGSGTRLTVV.

This clonotype was recorded at least ten times. The chain employs TRBV5-6 and TRBJ1-5; no clear D gene. Germline values: CDR1 SGHDT, CDR2 YYEEEE. This CDR3 comprises 14 residues. Trimming removed 0 bases from V and 4 bases from J, with 8 bases in between. The CDR3 loop is CASSLGGKNQPQHF. CDR3 coding DNA: TGTGCCAGCAGCTTGGGAGGGAAGAATCAGCCCCAGCATTTT.

This clonotype was seen only a few times. The chain has TRBV5-1 and TRBJ2-5; 7 nucleotides match TRBD1. Germline values: CDR1 SGHRS, CDR2 YFSETQ. With 4 bases clipped from V and 1 base from J, the junction kept 4 bases outside the gene matches. The length of the CDR3 is 14 residues. CDR3 nucleotide sequence: TGCGCCAGCAGCGTGGGGACAGCCCAAGAGACCCAGTACTTC. Protein: CASSVGTAQETQYF.

This clonotype has a count of ten or more. CDR3: CASSVTHSNQPQHF. The CDR3 nucleotides are TGTGCCAGCAGTGTAACCCATAGCAATCAGCCCCAGCATTTT. The V call is TRBV6-1, the J call TRBJ1-5; unclear D gene. The CDR3 has 14 residues. V was pared by 4 bases and J by 0 bases, with 7 bases between. Germline values: CDR1 MNHNS, CDR2 SASEGT.

Many counts were recorded for this clonotype. The rearrangement links TRBV4-2 to TRBJ1-6; D is possibly TRBD1 (5 bases). V was cut by 4 bases and J by 7 bases, with 14 bases left in between. The V gene's germline CDR1 is LGHNA and CDR2 YNFKEQ. This CDR3 is 15 amino acids long. CDR3 in DNA: TGTGCCAGCAGCCCCCCAGGGCTGGAGAATTCACCCCTCCACTTT. Translating gives CASSPPGLENSPLHF.

The chain links TRBV3-1 to TRBJ2-1; D remains ambiguous. The CDR3 length is 12 residues. Germline CDR1 reads LGHDT; CDR2 reads YNNKEL (reference sequence). V dropped 3 bases and J dropped 10 bases, with 10 bases sitting between them. The DNA for the CDR3 is TGTGCCAGCAGCCAGCAGACGCAAGAGCAGTTCTTC. This gives the protein CASSQQTQEQFF.

This clonotype was recorded a few times. V gene TRBV30 combines with J gene TRBJ2-1, with no clear D. V was pared by 4 bases and J by 10 bases, with 11 bases between. Germline CDR1 GTSNPN, CDR2 SVGIG (reference sequence). This CDR3 spans 11 amino acids. The CDR3 nucleotides are TGTGCCTGGACTTGGTTGGGCGAGCAGTTCTTC. This codes for CAWTWLGEQFF.

This clonotype was detected many times. The chain is built from TRBV7-9 and TRBJ2-1, with 7 nucleotides matching TRBD2. CDR1 is SEHNR and CDR2 is FQNEAQ in the germline V gene (reference sequence). This CDR3 region has 15 residues. Trimming took 6 bases from V and 2 from J; bases not matched to a gene: 7. CDR3 DNA: TGTGCCAGCAGTCCCTTGGCGGGGGCCTACAATGAGCAGTTCTTC. Translating it yields CASSPLAGAYNEQFF.

This clonotype was counted ten times or more. V is TRBV11-2 and J is TRBJ2-7; 8 bases are a match to TRBD2. In germline, CDR1 is SGHAT, CDR2 FQNNGV. The CDR3 contains 15 residues. This CDR3 reads CASSLGTSLSNEQYV. The CDR3 DNA sequence: TGTGCCAGCAGCTTAGGGACTAGCCTCTCCAACGAGCAGTACGTC.

This clonotype was counted a few times. The V and J genes are TRBV7-9 and TRBJ2-1, with D possibly matching TRBD2 (6 bases). Trimming removed 7 bases at V and 4 bases at J, with 14 bases between. CDR1 and CDR2 (germline): SEHNR, FQNEAQ (reference sequence). This CDR3 is built from 14 residues. The CDR3 spells CASNQAGPYNEQFF. As DNA, the CDR3 is TGTGCCAGCAACCAAGCGGGCCCATACAATGAGCAGTTCTTC.

This rearrangement joins TRBV20-1 to TRBJ1-5; D unresolved. The length of the CDR3 is 13 residues. Trimming took off 0 bases at V and 9 bases at J, with 12 bases between the two ends. Germline V gene data show CDR1 as DFQATT and CDR2 as SNEGSKA (reference sequence). In DNA form, the CDR3 reads TGCAGTGCTAGAGAGAACAGATATGGGCCCCAGCATTTT. Translating it yields CSARENRYGPQHF.